This entry concerns a single TCR beta chain. The germline gene is not matched at one end of the junction; a read error may be the cause. These data come from a study of T cells in Graves' hyperthyroidism and ophthalmopathy. The CDR3 is 15 amino acids. The germline V gene has CDR1 MNHNY and CDR2 SVGAGI (reference sequence). With a duration under 2 months, the hyperthyroidism was newly diagnosed in patients aged 18 to 65. Researchers amplified the TCR beta CDR3 regions from RNA transcripts. The HTBI set primed first-round TCR CDR3 RT-PCR. MiXCR, applied by TCRdb to the multiplex PCR reads, yields one record per CDR3 protein. This table holds 700,000 to 850,000 distinct CDR3 sequences, roughly a third found once.

The sequence was obtained from a woman aged 40-49 years with Graves' hyperthyroidism. Sequencing was carried out using blood. V is TRBV6-6 and J is TRBJ2-5; D is unclear. CDR3 sequence (DNA): TGTGCCACCAGTTACTCGTCGTTAGAGTCTAGTACCCAGTACTTC. Encoded protein: CATSYSSLESSTQYF.